The 8 T cell receptor beta chains listed next were all sequenced from one sample in a study of PD-L1 blockade in urothelial cancer. The data were produced by immunoSEQ multiplex PCR, yet TCRdb's version contains in-frame clones alone and is incomplete. The sample holds some 40,000 clones, approximately 90% seen once. The time point is: pretreatment peripheral blood. Source: PBMCs, taken around atezolizumab (anti-PD-L1) treatment. These receptors were collected from a donor aged 40 or over with urothelial cancer.

This chain uses TRBV14 with TRBJ2-4; 9 bases agree with TRBD1. The V segment lost 4 bases and the J segment 4 bases; nucleotides outside the gene matches: 8. Per germline, CDR1 SGHDN and CDR2 FVKESK. There are 16 residues in the CDR3. The CDR3, as DNA: TGTGCCAGCAGCCGACCAGCCGGGACAGGGAAAAACATTCAGTACTTC. It translates to CASSRPAGTGKNIQYF.

The V call is TRBV30, the J call TRBJ2-3, with D possibly being TRBD2 (6 bases). Trimming cost V 5 bases and J 1 base, with 10 bases left between them. The CDR3 extends over 13 amino acids. CDR1 GTSNPN and CDR2 SVGIG come from the germline V gene (reference sequence). The CDR3 sequence: CAWRERGTDTQYF. The DNA for the CDR3 is TGTGCCTGGCGGGAGAGGGGCACAGATACGCAGTATTTT.

In its sample, this clone was seen a few times. The V call is TRBV5-1, the J call TRBJ1-4, with TRBD1 matching over 10 bases. There are 15 residues in the CDR3. V was clipped by 5 bases and J by 5 bases; unmatched bases: 6. Germline V gene sequence: CDR1 SGHRS, CDR2 YFSETQ. CDR3: CASRKGQGLNEKLFF. CDR3 bases: TGCGCCAGCAGAAAGGGACAGGGGCTAAATGAAAAACTGTTTTTT.

In its sample, this clone was seen once. The rearrangement uses TRBV7-6 and TRBJ1-4, with D perhaps matching TRBD1 (5 bases). The CDR3 loop spans 19 amino acids. The germline V gene has CDR1 SGHVS and CDR2 FNYEAQ. Trimming stripped 2 bases from V and 8 bases from J, with 27 bases between. CDR3 sequence reads: CASSLSTRVWGGKKEKLFF. DNA of the CDR3: TGTGCCAGCAGCTTATCGACCCGTGTTTGGGGGGGAAAGAAGGAAAAACTGTTTTTT.

This chain connects TRBV5-1 to TRBJ1-2; TRBD1 agrees at 8 bases. The J segment lost 6 bases and the V segment lost 0 bases, leaving 10 bases of the junction unmatched. The CDR3 is made up of 16 amino acids. Germline V gene lookup returns CDR1 SGHRS and CDR2 YFSETQ. Here the CDR3 reads CASSLVGPGGIDGYTF. The CDR3 bases are TGCGCCAGCAGCTTGGTAGGTCCAGGGGGCATCGATGGCTACACCTTC.

The chain has TRBV28 and TRBJ2-5; 7 bases are a match to TRBD1. The germline V gene encodes CDR1 MDHEN and CDR2 SYDVKM. V dropped 4 bases and J dropped 4; count of bases not matched to a gene: 9. The CDR3 contains 15 residues. CDR3 protein: CASSYANRGRETQYF. Written as DNA, the CDR3 is TGTGCCAGCAGTTATGCAAACAGGGGCCGAGAGACCCAGTACTTC.

The V call is TRBV7-2, the J call TRBJ1-4; D is perhaps TRBD1 (5 bases). The V end was cut by 1 base, the J end by 10 bases, with 19 bases between. Germline-derived CDR1 and CDR2 are SGHTA and FQGNSA. The length of the CDR3 is 16 residues. The CDR3 protein is CASSLGAQAAQGKLFF. The CDR3, as DNA: TGTGCCAGCAGCTTAGGGGCCCAGGCCGCCCAGGGAAAACTGTTTTTT.

This sequence joins TRBV9 and TRBJ1-2; 10 nucleotides match TRBD1. This CDR3 region has 15 residues. Germline-derived CDR1 and CDR2 are SGDLS and YYNGEE. The trim removed 4 bases at V and 3 bases at J, leaving 6 bases unmatched. The CDR3 loop is CASSPRTGGDYGYTF. CDR3 bases: TGTGCCAGCAGCCCCCGGACAGGGGGGGACTATGGCTACACCTTC.